A single sample is the source of the 10 T cell receptor beta chains below, sequenced in a study of blood T cell repertoires in COVID-19. The method was immunoSEQ multiplex PCR; TCRdb's version includes in-frame clones alone and lacks a portion of them. The table includes about 520,000 clones, roughly 88% detected once. Input material: peripheral blood. These receptor sequences come from a human donor in a cohort sampled during active COVID-19.

V usage is TRBV30 and J usage is TRBJ2-7; D not certain. This CDR3 has 12 amino acids. The V gene lost 3 bases and the J gene lost 2 bases, with 8 bases spanning the gap. The V gene's germline CDR1 is GTSNPN and CDR2 SVGIG (reference sequence). The CDR3 region is CAWSTVTYEQYF. The CDR3 DNA is TGTGCCTGGAGCACAGTAACCTACGAGCAGTACTTC.

This chain uses TRBV27 with TRBJ2-3, with D uncertain. Germline V gene lookup returns CDR1 MNHEY and CDR2 SMNVEV (reference sequence). This CDR3 contains 13 residues. Trimming removed 5 bases from V and 0 bases from J, with 6 bases in between. This CDR3 is CASSPTSTDTQYF. The DNA of the CDR3 is TGTGCCAGCAGTCCTACTAGCACAGATACGCAGTATTTT.

This sequence joins TRBV2 and TRBJ1-3, with TRBD1 matching 7 bases. This CDR3 spans 13 amino acids. Germline CDR1 is SNHLY and CDR2 is FYNNEI. V gave up 6 bases and J gave up 4 bases; unmatched junction bases: 3. The CDR3 nucleotides read TGTGCCAGCAGCGGGACAGCCGGAAACACCATATATTTT. It translates to CASSGTAGNTIYF.

The rearrangement links TRBV7-3 to TRBJ2-1, with D possibly matching TRBD2 (5 bases). Germline-derived CDR1 and CDR2 are SGHTA and FQGTGA. This CDR3 spans 12 amino acids. V shed 0 bases and J shed 12 bases, with 9 bases lying between them. The CDR3 loop is CASSLTRERQFF. The CDR3 DNA reads as TGTGCCAGCAGCTTAACCCGGGAAAGGCAGTTCTTC.

This clone is a singleton in its sample. The chain combines TRBV2 with TRBJ1-1; a possible D gene is TRBD1 (6 bases). Trimming shortened V by 0 bases and J by 3 bases, and 14 bases separated the two germline ends. CDR1 and CDR2 (germline): SNHLY, FYNNEI. This CDR3 comprises 16 residues. For the CDR3, the DNA is TGTGCCAGCAGTGAAGCGCTTGGGGGGGCGCACACTGAAGCTTTCTTT. Translation: CASSEALGGAHTEAFF. Drawing the rest from reference TRBV2 and TRBJ1-1, the complete variable domain is EPEVTQTPSHQVTQMGQEVILRCVPISNHLYFYWYRQILGQKVEFLVSFYNNEISEKSEIFDDQFSVERPDGSNFTLKIRSTKLEDSAMYFCASSEALGGAHTEAFFGQGTRLTVV.

J is TRBJ2-4 and V is TRBV19, with 8 nucleotides matching TRBD2. This CDR3 has 18 amino acids. After removal of 9 bases from V and 7 bases from J, the junction contained 23 bases not matched to a gene. Germline CDR1 reads LNHDA; CDR2 reads SQIVND (reference sequence). CDR3 protein: CASQISGTSGLVGNIQYF. The CDR3 DNA sequence: TGTGCCAGCCAAATCAGCGGTACTAGCGGTCTCGTAGGGAACATTCAGTACTTC.

DNA for the CDR3: TGTGCCAGTAGTACTCGCTTCGGGACAGGCCGCACAGATACGCAGTATTTT. Amino acid sequence: CASSTRFGTGRTDTQYF. The J gene is TRBJ2-3, the V gene TRBV19; 8 bases fit TRBD1. J lost 1 base, V lost 4 bases, and 10 bases had no gene match. Germline loops: CDR1 LNHDA, CDR2 SQIVND (reference sequence). The CDR3 is 17 residues long.

The V call is TRBV5-1, the J call TRBJ1-2; 8 bases map to TRBD1. Germline trimming cut 5 bases from V and 0 bases from J; bases unmatched to any gene: 6. CDR3 length: 15 residues. Germline assignment: CDR1 SGHRS and CDR2 YFSETQ. The CDR3 spells CASRSGGAPNYGYTF. The CDR3 nucleotides read TGCGCCAGCAGATCAGGGGGCGCTCCTAACTATGGCTACACCTTC.

This clone came up once. This chain joins TRBV28 and TRBJ1-1; 9 nucleotides match TRBD1. Germline V gives CDR1 MDHEN, CDR2 SYDVKM. The V gene end was trimmed by 3 bases and the J gene end by 4 bases; junction bases not matched to a gene: 6. This CDR3 comprises 15 residues. The CDR3 nucleotides are TGTGCCAGCAGTTTTTTGGGACAGGGATCCACTGAAGCTTTCTTT. It yields the protein CASSFLGQGSTEAFF.

This chain uses TRBV5-1 with TRBJ2-4, with D possibly TRBD1 on 6 matching bases. The CDR3 consists of 16 residues. The ends were cut back, 4 bases at V and 0 bases at J, with 14 bases in the middle. Germline CDR1 reads SGHRS; CDR2 reads YFSETQ. The CDR3 region has the DNA TGCGCCAGCAGCCCCCAGACAGGCAGAGCCAAAAACATTCAGTACTTC. Translated, it gives CASSPQTGRAKNIQYF.